A selection of T cell receptor beta chains follows, all from one sample in a study of OX40 agonist ivuxolimab in advanced cancers. Profiled with immunoSEQ multiplex PCR; TCRdb holds only in-frame clones, not every one. Of about 55,000 clones listed, around 86% are singletons. The sequenced sample was CD4+ or CD8+ T cells sorted from blood, obtained in a trial of the OX40 agonist ivuxolimab. The source of these receptors is an adult with an advanced solid tumor such as melanoma, head and neck, liver or kidney cancer. Both conserved end residues are part of each CDR3. The D gene is left open where the match is weak. Some rows have no size entry. The others give once, few or many, or a class for an expanded clone.

TRBJ1-1	-	-	TRBV7-6	TGTGCCAGCAGGCCCGAGGGGAACACTGAAGCTTTCTTT	CASRPEGNTEAFF
TRBJ1-6	-	-	TRBV6-5	TGTGCCAGCAGATCCGACAGACCCGAGATCGATCCCCTCCACTTT	CASRSDRPEIDPLHF
TRBJ2-3	-	-	TRBV4-1	TGCGCCAGCAGCCAAGAGGACATAAGCACAGATACGCAGTATTTT	CASSQEDISTDTQYF
TRBJ2-3	-	-	TRBV4-2	TGTGCCAGCAGCCAAGAAGACACAGATACGCAGTATTTT	CASSQEDTDTQYF
TRBJ1-5	-	-	TRBV2	TGTGCCAGCAGTGGGGTGTTAACGACAGCGTCTGGGACGCCCCAGCATTTT	CASSGVLTTASGTPQHF
TRBJ2-7	-	-	TRBV6-6	TGTGCCAGCACGCAAAGCGGCGAGCAGTACTTC	CASTQSGEQYF
TRBJ1-4	TRBD1	few	TRBV10-3	TGTGCCATCAGTGGGCCGGGACAGTATAATGAAAAACTGTTTTTT	CAISGPGQYNEKLFF
TRBJ1-1	TRBD1	-	TRBV6-6	TGTGCCAGCGAGATAGGACAGGGTTTGAACACTGAAGCTTTCTTT	CASEIGQGLNTEAFF
TRBJ2-1	-	-	TRBV11-2	TGTGCCAGCAGCTCCCCGGTTGACCAGTTCTTC	CASSSPVDQFF
TRBJ2-7	-	-	TRBV5-6	TGTGCCAGCAGCTTGGTGAAGGGAAGCTCCTACGAGCAGTACTTC	CASSLVKGSSYEQYF